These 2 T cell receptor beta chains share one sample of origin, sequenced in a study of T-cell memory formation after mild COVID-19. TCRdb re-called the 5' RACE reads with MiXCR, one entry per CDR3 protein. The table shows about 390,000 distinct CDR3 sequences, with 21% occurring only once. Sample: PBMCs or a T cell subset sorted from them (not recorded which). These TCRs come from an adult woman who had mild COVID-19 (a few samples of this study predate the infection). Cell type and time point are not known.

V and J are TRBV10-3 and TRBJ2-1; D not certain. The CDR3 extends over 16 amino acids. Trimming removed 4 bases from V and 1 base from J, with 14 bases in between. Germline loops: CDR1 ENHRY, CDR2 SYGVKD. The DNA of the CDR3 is TGTGCCATCAGTGGTTTGTGGGCTACATCCTACAATGAGCAGTTCTTC. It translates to CAISGLWATSYNEQFF.

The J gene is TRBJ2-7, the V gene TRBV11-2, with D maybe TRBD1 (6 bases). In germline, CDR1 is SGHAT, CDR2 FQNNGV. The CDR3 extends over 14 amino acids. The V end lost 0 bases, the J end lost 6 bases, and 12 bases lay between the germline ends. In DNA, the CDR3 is TGTGCCAGCAGCTTAGATATGGGGGCAGGCGAGCAGTACTTC. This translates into CASSLDMGAGEQYF. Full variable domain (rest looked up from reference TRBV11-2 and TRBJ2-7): EAGVAQSPRYKIIEKRQSVAFWCNPISGHATLYWYQQILGQGPKLLIQFQNNGVVDDSQLPKDRFSAERLKGVDSTLKIQPAKLEDSAVYLCASSLDMGAGEQYFGPGTRLTVT.